The T cell receptor beta chain under discussion was sequenced for a study of blood T cells in healthy people across ages. Notes on the study in general: The recorded TCR beta diversity per million T cells decreased in a roughly linear manner with age. Diversity estimates from one million T cells were considered underestimates.

In regard to this clonotype: As yet, its antigen is unknown.

A sample-barcoded 5' primer and a J-beta primer mix were used in a second PCR of roughly 7 to 11 cycles. TCRdb used MiXCR to reprocess the 5' RACE reads, holding one entry per CDR3 protein. The data hold around 800,000 distinct CDR3 sequences, with more than 35% observed a single time. The length of the CDR3 is 13 residues. The junction had 4 bases not matched to a gene; V was cut back by 6 bases and J by 6 bases. The germline V gene has CDR1 MDHEN and CDR2 SYDVKM. The source of this sequence is a man older than 75 in good health. This chain connects TRBV28 to TRBJ2-7, with 11 bases fitting TRBD2. The sample consisted of blood. DNA of the CDR3: TGTGCCAGCAGGACTAGCGGGACGGCCGAGCAGTACTTC. Its translation: CASRTSGTAEQYF.